The TCR beta chain described here comes from a study of shared clonotypes between healthy human individuals. Study-level results: Blood was the sole source, and tissue repertoires probably differ. It was expected that sequencing depth would affect clonotype sharing among donors.

Germline V gene sequence: CDR1 SGHVS, CDR2 FQNEAQ. This CDR3 is built from 16 residues. Trimming left V 0 bases short and J 0 bases short, with 11 bases between. Remarks on this clone: The antigen remains unidentified.

Clones were sequenced by immunoSEQ multiplex PCR, and TCRdb holds only the in-frame ones, with some missing. The repertoire includes around 2.1 million clones, 90% to 95% of them detected once, and under 2% sits in the top ten. Positively selected for CCR7, the CD45RO-negative cells used as naive CD8 cells excluded terminally differentiated effector memory CD45RA+ cells. The source is a man aged 18 to 30 in good health. Some clones in this sample may be carry-over from other donors' samples. The chain employs TRBV7-8 and TRBJ1-2; the D is unclear. What was sequenced was naive CD8+ T cells from PBMCs. The CDR3 here is CASSLAPKGSNYGYTF. CDR3 sequence (DNA): TGTGCCAGCAGCTTAGCCCCAAAAGGGTCTAACTATGGCTACACCTTC.